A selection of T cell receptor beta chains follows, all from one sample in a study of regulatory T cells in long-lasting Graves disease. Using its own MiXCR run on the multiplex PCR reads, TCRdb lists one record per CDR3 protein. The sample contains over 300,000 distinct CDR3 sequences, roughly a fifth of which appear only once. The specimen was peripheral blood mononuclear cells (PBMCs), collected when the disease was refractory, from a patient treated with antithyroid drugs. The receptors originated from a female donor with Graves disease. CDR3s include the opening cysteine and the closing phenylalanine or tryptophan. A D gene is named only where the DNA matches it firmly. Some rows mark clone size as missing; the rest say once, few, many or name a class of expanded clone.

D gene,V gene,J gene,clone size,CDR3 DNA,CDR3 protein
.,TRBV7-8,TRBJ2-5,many,TGTGCCAGCAGCTTAGGATGGGGTCCGGCCCACCAAGAGACCCAGTACTTC,CASSLGWGPAHQETQYF
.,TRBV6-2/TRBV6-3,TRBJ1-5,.,TGTGCCAGCAGTTACCAGGCAGGCCAGCCCCAGCATTTT,CASSYQAGQPQHF
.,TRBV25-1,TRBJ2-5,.,TGTGCCAGCAGTGATTGGGGAGCAGGCGATGAAGAGACCCAGTACTTC,CASSDWGAGDEETQYF
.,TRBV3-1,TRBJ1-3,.,TGTGCCAGCAGCCAAGCATCCAGGCTCTTAACTGGAAACACCATATATTTT,CASSQASRLLTGNTIYF
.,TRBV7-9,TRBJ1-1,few,TGTGCCAGCAGCTTAGACTCCACTGAAGCTTTCTTT,CASSLDSTEAFF
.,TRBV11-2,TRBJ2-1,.,TGTGCCAGCAGCTTCAACAATGAGCAGTTCTTC,CASSFNNEQFF
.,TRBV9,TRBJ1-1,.,TGTGCCAGCAGCGGGGGGGGCCCATTGAACACTGAAGCTTTCTTT,CASSGGGPLNTEAFF
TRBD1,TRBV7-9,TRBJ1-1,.,TGTGCCAGCCCCCCACCGGGACAGGGGAACACTGAAGCTTTCTTT,CASPPPGQGNTEAFF
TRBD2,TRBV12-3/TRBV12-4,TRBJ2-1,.,TGTGCCAGCACCCCGGGACTAGCGGAGAGCAATGAGCAGTTCTTC,CASTPGLAESNEQFF
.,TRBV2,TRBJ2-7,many,TGTGCCAGCATGAATAGCGGTGGGGACTACGAGCAGTACTTC,CASMNSGGDYEQYF
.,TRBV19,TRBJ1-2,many,TGTGCCAGTAGTACAGGGATTCGATATGGCTACACCTTC,CASSTGIRYGYTF
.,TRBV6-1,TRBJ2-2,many,TGTGCCAGCACCTCCGGGCCTGGCAGGGGAACCGGGGAGCTGTTTTTT,CASTSGPGRGTGELFF
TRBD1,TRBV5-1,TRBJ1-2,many,TGTGCCAGCAGCTTAGGAGACAGGGCGAGGGGCTACACCTTC,CASSLGDRARGYTF
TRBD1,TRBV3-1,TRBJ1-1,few,TGTGCCAGCAGCCCACCAGACAGGGGCTACACTGAAGCTTTCTTT,CASSPPDRGYTEAFF
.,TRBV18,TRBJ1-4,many,TGTGCCAGCTCACCACCTAGCGGGCTCGGGGAAAAACTGTTTTTT,CASSPPSGLGEKLFF